This paragraph covers one TCR beta chain sequence. This clonotype showed up many times. This clone's antigen is unknown. Within one base of it there is no much larger clone, and no base qualities were kept. The entry originates in a study of T cells after yellow fever vaccination (dated by TCRdb to between 2018 and 2020). Describing the broader study: Libraries from fractions with low cell numbers were prepared with the SMART-Seq v4 Ultra Low Input RNA kit. Bulk TCR alpha and beta repertoires were sequenced longitudinally to track T-cell clones before and after primary and booster YFV17D yellow fever vaccination. Two healthy male donors made up the cohort, one aged 18 to 30 years and the other aged 30 to 40 years. Blood was drawn at multiple timepoints before and after primary and secondary immunization, with bulk PBMC replicates and cell subsets isolated. What the study reported, not specific to this receptor: FACS-sorted repertoires could contain abundant contaminating clonotypes from the bulk population, so computational filtering was required. The secondary T-cell response was found to be weaker but faster than the primary response, with a peak reached on day 5 rather than on day 15. The study included only two donors, which limits how far the findings can be generalized. Most clones expanded after primary vaccination (almost 97% of CD4 and roughly 91% of CD8) were re-detected after the booster, suggesting that broad memory maintenance occurred. A small share of clonotypes occurred in both CD4 and CD8 compartments, likely arising from convergent recombination.

TCRdb records Illumina NovaSeq 6000 as the sequencer. Synthesis of TCR cDNA relied on 5'RACE template switching, a step that introduced a universal primer site along with unique molecular identifiers. Priming of cDNA synthesis was performed from both the TCR alpha and TCR beta constant segments. Two PCR steps were used to amplify libraries, with sample barcodes and sequencing adapters being added in the second step. Sequencing of libraries was done on Illumina HiSeq 2500 (2x100 bp) or NovaSeq (2x150 bp). The original pipeline was this. Reads were demultiplexed and collapsed into UMI consensus sequences with MIGEC, and V(D)J alignment was performed with MiXCR. Using edgeR on replicate PBMC samples, clonotypes were called vaccine-responding if FDR was below 0.01 and the log2 fold change was above 5 up to day 15. Each bulk clonotype received a CD4 or CD8 identity based on whether the sequenced CD4 or CD8 repertoire contained that clonotype at higher abundance. TCRdb ran its own pipeline on the public reads, namely fastp trimming at Q25 and MiXCR clone calling, and kept in-frame beta chains. Identical CDR3 proteins give one entry, which carries the most common genes and DNA. The authors' filters were not applied to this entry. This sample has 200,000 to 250,000 distinct CDR3 sequences in its table, and about 3% of those were observed once. The ten largest account for 3.2% of the sample.

V is cut by 1 base and J by 5 bases, and the space between the germline ends is 17 bases. The germline V gene provides CDR1 MGHRA and CDR2 YSYEKL. The cysteine opens and the phenylalanine closes a CDR3 of 16 amino acids. Solely the CDR3 DNA is kept, with 48 bases framed from the first base. This specimen's treatment or condition label, per the study, means: live attenuated yellow fever vaccine strain. PBMCs were isolated from peripheral blood using a standard Ficoll-Paque protocol. CD4 and CD8 T-cell fractions were isolated with Dynabeads CD4 and CD8 positive selection kits. TriZol was used to extract RNA from bulk PBMCs, CD4 and CD8 fractions, and dextramer-positive and dextramer-negative fractions.

This specimen was CD4+ T cells sorted from PBMCs, taken 10 days after the yellow fever booster vaccination. This chain joins TRBV4-1 to TRBJ2-5; the D segment could be TRBD1, given 6 matching bases. This receptor was taken from a man in his late teens or twenties who received the YFV17D yellow fever vaccine. The CDR3 region: CASSQGGGVLMETQYF. The DNA sequence is given as TGCGCCAGCAGCCAAGGAGGGGGAGTTCTGATGGAGACCCAGTACTTC.